One and the same sample provided the 16 T cell receptor beta chains below, sequenced in a study of T cells in Graves' hyperthyroidism and ophthalmopathy. Amplification of TCR beta CDR3 regions used RNA as the template. The TCR CDR3 was amplified in a first-round RT-PCR using the HTBI primer set. Each CDR3 protein gets one entry after TCRdb re-called the multiplex PCR reads with MiXCR. The sample holds hundreds of thousands of distinct CDR3 sequences, approximately 15% seen once. Sequencing was carried out using blood. The origin of the receptors is a woman between 45 and 60 years old with Graves' ophthalmopathy.

This clonotype showed up many times. The chain couples TRBV20-1 to TRBJ2-7; D tentatively fits TRBD1 or TRBD2 (5 bases each). The CDR3 has 15 residues. Trimming took 5 bases from V and 0 from J, leaving 17 bases between them. The germline CDR1 and CDR2 sequences are DFQATT and SNEGSKA (reference sequence). CDR3 DNA: TGCAGTGCTGGGAACGGGCCAGGGAGCTCCTACGAGCAGTACTTC. It yields the protein CSAGNGPGSSYEQYF.

At least ten counts were recorded for this clonotype. The rearrangement links TRBV15 to TRBJ2-2, with 8 positions matching TRBD2. V trimming: 0 bases; J trimming: 7 bases; junction bases outside the gene matches: 13. Looked up from germline, CDR1 is LNHNV and CDR2 is YYDKDF (reference sequence). This CDR3 is 18 amino acids long. The CDR3 protein is CATSRDRGSGISIGELFF. CDR3 DNA: TGTGCCACCAGCAGAGATCGCGGTAGCGGGATATCAATCGGGGAGCTGTTTTTT.

This clonotype was seen ten or more times. The CDR3 DNA follows: TGTGCCAGCAGCTTAACAAGCGGGAGGGAGCAGTACTTC. Protein sequence: CASSLTSGREQYF. This sequence joins TRBV7-2 and TRBJ2-7; 9 positions match TRBD2. Germline CDR1 reads SGHTA; CDR2 reads FQGNSA. CDR3 length: 13 residues. Germline trimming cut 2 bases from V and 7 bases from J; bases unmatched to any gene: 3. The full variable domain, rest sourced from reference TRBV7-2 and TRBJ2-7, is GAGVSQSPSNKVTEKGKDVELRCDPISGHTALYWYRQSLGQGLEFLIYFQGNSAPDKSGLPSDRFSAERTGGSVSTLTIQRTQQEDSAVYLCASSLTSGREQYFGPGTRLTVT.

This chain uses TRBV12-3 or TRBV12-4 with TRBJ2-1; D might be TRBD1 (6 bases). V lost 6 bases and J 7 bases, leaving 13 bases between the germline ends. The CDR3 loop spans 13 amino acids. CDR3 amino acids: CASSPDSRNEQFF. CDR3 coding DNA: TGTGCCAGCAGCCCGGACAGTCGAAATGAGCAGTTCTTC.

The rearrangement uses TRBV3-1 and TRBJ1-4, with D possibly being TRBD1 (6 bases). Per the germline V gene, CDR1 is LGHDT and CDR2 is YNNKEL (reference sequence). This CDR3 is built from 14 residues. V dropped 4 bases and J dropped 10 bases, with 16 bases sitting between them. The CDR3 sequence is CASSPGTRSSKLFF. The CDR3 coding sequence is TGTGCCAGCAGCCCCGGGACACGCAGCTCAAAACTGTTTTTT.

In its sample, this clonotype was seen many times. The gene calls are TRBV20-1 and TRBJ2-1; TRBD2 matches at 14 bases. Trimming at V came to 6 bases and at J to 9 bases, leaving 7 bases not matched to a gene. The CDR3 is 14 amino acids. Germline CDR1 reads DFQATT; CDR2 reads SNEGSKA (reference sequence). The DNA for the CDR3 is TGCAGTGCCCGACTAGCGGGAGGGCCGGTTGAGCAGTTCTTC. Translated, it gives CSARLAGGPVEQFF.

The chain employs TRBV7-9 and TRBJ1-1; tentatively, D is TRBD1 (5 bases). Trimming cost V 7 bases and J 6 bases, with 12 bases left between them. The CDR3 runs 12 residues. From germline, CDR1 is SEHNR and CDR2 FQNEAQ (reference sequence). DNA of the CDR3: TGTGCCAGCACCATCGCGGGGGCTGAAGCTTTCTTT. Protein sequence: CASTIAGAEAFF.

This clonotype was counted a few times. The V call is TRBV14, the J call TRBJ2-1; TRBD2 matches 12 bases. Trimming cost V 0 bases and J 8 bases; bases outside gene matches: 5. The CDR3 covers 16 residues. Germline values: CDR1 SGHDN, CDR2 FVKESK. CDR3 coding DNA: TGTGCCAGCAGCCAAGATCGTGGACTAGCGGGGTATGAGCAGTTCTTC. Its translation: CASSQDRGLAGYEQFF.

This chain joins TRBV20-1 and TRBJ2-1, with 10 nucleotides matching TRBD2. V lost 6 bases to trimming and J lost 9 bases; unmatched junction nucleotides: 8. Germline V gene sequence: CDR1 DFQATT, CDR2 SNEGSKA (reference sequence). CDR3 length: 13 residues. The CDR3 loop reads CSAHPGLASEQFF. The CDR3, as DNA: TGCAGTGCCCACCCGGGACTAGCGTCTGAGCAGTTCTTC.

About this clonotype itself: A read error may explain this, as a much larger clone is one base away. The V and J genes are TRBV12-3 or TRBV12-4 and TRBJ1-1; the match to TRBD1 covers 7 bases. This CDR3 spans 12 amino acids. V trimming: 10 bases; J trimming: 9 bases; junction bases outside the gene matches: 11. The CDR3 sequence: CATRTGGTKAFF. DNA for the CDR3: TGTGCCACACGGACAGGTGGTACTAAAGCTTTCTTT.

This clonotype has at least ten counts. V and J are TRBV30 and TRBJ2-1, with TRBD2 matching over 7 bases. This CDR3 is built from 13 residues. Per the germline V gene, CDR1 is GTSNPN and CDR2 is SVGIG (reference sequence). CDR3 DNA sequence: TGTGCACTAGAACCTAGCGGCCTCAATGAGCAGTTCTTC. Protein sequence: CALEPSGLNEQFF.

The gene calls are TRBV5-1 and TRBJ1-3; D is undetermined. Deletions cut 0 bases from V and 2 bases from J, with 6 bases between. The length of the CDR3 is 14 residues. CDR1 is SGHRS, CDR2 YFSETQ, per germline. This CDR3 reads CASSLEGTGNTIYF. CDR3 in DNA: TGCGCCAGCAGCTTGGAAGGGACTGGAAACACCATATATTTT.

This clonotype was detected only a few times. V and J are TRBV20-1 and TRBJ1-2; D gene uncertain. The CDR3 runs 14 residues. Germline V lookup: CDR1 DFQATT, CDR2 SNEGSKA (reference sequence). V lost 1 base and J 3 bases, leaving 12 bases between the germline ends. CDR3 sequence reads: CSARVQKKYYGYTF. The DNA for the CDR3 is TGCAGTGCTAGAGTGCAAAAAAAGTACTATGGCTACACCTTC.

This clonotype was observed at least ten times. The rearrangement uses TRBV7-6 and TRBJ2-1, with a possible D match to TRBD2 (6 bases). CDR1 and CDR2 (germline): SGHVS, FNYEAQ. The CDR3 is 15 residues long. V lost 0 bases to trimming and J lost 4 bases, with 10 bases between them. CDR3 residues: CASSLAGTQYNEQFF. CDR3 DNA: TGTGCCAGCAGCTTAGCGGGGACTCAATACAATGAGCAGTTCTTC.

This clonotype was counted at least ten times. The chain's CDR3 is CSVPILGGEQYF. The CDR3 DNA reads as TGCAGTGTACCTATCCTTGGAGGCGAGCAGTACTTC. The genes are TRBV20-1 and TRBJ2-7; TRBD2 might be the D (5 bases). V was trimmed by 7 bases and J by 6 bases, leaving 16 bases between them. The CDR3 is 12 amino acids. Germline CDR1 is DFQATT and CDR2 is SNEGSKA (reference sequence).

This clonotype was observed many times. The V call is TRBV7-9, the J call TRBJ2-5; D remains ambiguous. CDR1 SEHNR and CDR2 FQNEAQ come from the germline V gene (reference sequence). The CDR3 extends over 13 amino acids. V was cut by 1 base and J by 5 bases, with 8 bases left in between. The CDR3 reads CASSLGAHETQYF. The CDR3 bases are TGTGCCAGCAGCTTAGGAGCGCATGAGACCCAGTACTTC.